A selection of T cell receptor beta chains follows, all from one sample in a study of a mutant IDH1 vaccine in newly diagnosed glioma. Here immunoSEQ multiplex PCR was the method, and the copy in TCRdb shows in-frame clones only, minus some. The repertoire includes 40,000 to 60,000 clones, around 78% of them detected once, and 1.5% to 2% sits in the top ten. No antigen has been assigned to these receptors. Sequenced here: PBMCs, sampled from a glioma patient whose treatment included an IDH1 peptide vaccine. Receptors were obtained from a woman aged 40 to 49 with glioma. The CDR3 runs from the conserved cysteine through the conserved F or W. D genes are given only for firm matches. Clone size is given for some rows only: seen once, a few or many times, or a class if the clone is expanded.

j_call	clone_size	v_call	d_call	cdr3_length	cdr3_nt	cdr3_aa
TRBJ1-1	few	TRBV10-1	TRBD1	15	TGCGCCAGCTCCCTTTCGGGACAGGGGAACACTGAAGCTTTCTTT	CASSLSGQGNTEAFF
TRBJ2-5	-	TRBV2	TRBD1	14	TGTGCCAGCAGGGAATCCGGACAGGGTGGGACCCAGTACTTC	CASRESGQGGTQYF
TRBJ2-7	-	TRBV6-5	TRBD2	14	TGTGCCAGCAGTTACGCGGCGGGGGGATACGAGCAGTACTTC	CASSYAAGGYEQYF
TRBJ1-2	-	TRBV19	TRBD1	17	TGTGCCAGTAGGCGACTTCGACCGGGACAGGGTGACTATGGCTACACCTTC	CASRRLRPGQGDYGYTF
TRBJ1-1	-	TRBV4-2	-	15	TGTGCCAGCAGCCAAGAGACGCGAATGAACACTGAAGCTTTCTTT	CASSQETRMNTEAFF
TRBJ1-5	-	TRBV30	TRBD1	16	TGTGCCTGCCATGATACCTCGACAGGGAGTAATCAGCCCCAGCATTTT	CACHDTSTGSNQPQHF
TRBJ2-5	-	TRBV7-8	-	13	TGTGCCAGCAGCTTATCTAGAGGGGAGACCCAGTACTTC	CASSLSRGETQYF
TRBJ2-1	-	TRBV29-1	TRBD1	15	TGCAGCGGGACAGGGAACTCTCGGTCCTACAATGAGCAGTTCTTC	CSGTGNSRSYNEQFF
TRBJ2-2	-	TRBV10-1	-	13	TGCGCCAGCGGCCTAACGAACACCGGGGAGCTGTTTTTT	CASGLTNTGELFF
TRBJ2-4	-	TRBV29-1	TRBD1	14	TGCAGCGCCGGACAGGGGGCTACGCAAAACATTCAGTACTTC	CSAGQGATQNIQYF
TRBJ2-5	-	TRBV5-1	TRBD1	14	TGCGCCAGCAGCTTTGGGACAGGTGAAGAGACCCAGTACTTC	CASSFGTGEETQYF
TRBJ2-7	-	TRBV5-1	-	14	TGCGCCAGCAGCCAACCCGGGGGCTTCTACGAGCAGTACTTC	CASSQPGGFYEQYF
TRBJ1-1	few	TRBV6-6	TRBD1	14	TGTGCCAGCAGTAACGGACAGGGGGCGACTGAAGCTTTCTTT	CASSNGQGATEAFF
TRBJ1-2	-	TRBV2	-	12	TGTGCCAGCAGTACGGAGACAGGAGACCATTCCTTC	CASSTETGDHSF
TRBJ2-3	-	TRBV19	TRBD2	15	TGTGCCAGTAGTGCTAGCGGGGGTCAAGGAGATACGCAGTATTTT	CASSASGGQGDTQYF
TRBJ1-1	few	TRBV9	-	15	TGTGCCAGCAGCGTAGTTGAAGGGATGAACACTGAAGCTTTCTTT	CASSVVEGMNTEAFF
TRBJ1-5	few	TRBV30	-	15	TGTGCCTGGAGTGTATCGGTGATAAGCAATCAGCCCCAGCATTTT	CAWSVSVISNQPQHF
TRBJ2-5	-	TRBV19	-	13	TGTGCCAGTAATACAGGGCCTAAAGAGACCCAGTACTTC	CASNTGPKETQYF
TRBJ1-6	once	TRBV7-8	TRBD1	15	TGTGCCAGCACACCCCTCGGGGACAGGAATTCACCCCTCCACTTT	CASTPLGDRNSPLHF
TRBJ1-5	few	TRBV5-5	-	11	TGTGCCAGCAGCCTGAAAAAGCCCCAGCATTTT	CASSLKKPQHF
TRBJ2-5	-	TRBV27	-	15	TGTGCCAGCAGTTTCGACTGGACAGCACAAGAGACCCAGTACTTC	CASSFDWTAQETQYF
TRBJ1-5	few	TRBV10-3	-	15	TGTGCCATCAGTTCCAGTGCGGGGAGCAATCAGCCCCAGCATTTT	CAISSSAGSNQPQHF
TRBJ2-3	-	TRBV7-2	-	15	TGTGCCAGCAGCCCCCCTGGGCGCGGGGTAGGTACGCAGTATTTT	CASSPPGRGVGTQYF
TRBJ2-5	-	TRBV10-3	TRBD2	14	TGTGCCATCAGGACGACTAGCGATGAGGAGACCCAGTACTTC	CAIRTTSDEETQYF
TRBJ2-3	-	TRBV6-1	-	14	TGTGCCAGCAGTGATCGGCGGGGAGGAGATACGCAGTATTTT	CASSDRRGGDTQYF
TRBJ2-1	-	TRBV5-1	TRBD2	18	TGCGCCAGCAGCTTCCTAGCGGGGGGGCGTGTAGGAGGCAATGAGCAGTTCTTC	CASSFLAGGRVGGNEQFF
TRBJ2-1	once	TRBV9	TRBD2	16	TGTGCCAGCAGCGGGTCCAGGACTAGCGGGGGGCTTGAGCAGTTCTTC	CASSGSRTSGGLEQFF
TRBJ1-4	-	TRBV4-1	-	13	TGCGCCAGCAGCCACCGGTCCGATGAAAAACTGTTTTTT	CASSHRSDEKLFF
TRBJ2-5	-	TRBV14	TRBD1	15	TGTGCCAGCAGTCGTCGGGGACAGACGGAGGAGACCCAGTACTTC	CASSRRGQTEETQYF
TRBJ2-3	-	TRBV7-8	-	15	TGTGCCAGCAGCTTAGCGGGCCCCGGCACAGATACGCAGTATTTT	CASSLAGPGTDTQYF
TRBJ1-1	few	TRBV7-9	-	12	TGTGCCAGCAGCCCACGGACCACTGAAGCTTTCTTT	CASSPRTTEAFF
TRBJ2-1	-	TRBV7-9	TRBD2	16	TGTGCCAGCAGCTCCAGTGCGGGGGGCCCCTACAATGAGCAGTTCTTC	CASSSSAGGPYNEQFF
TRBJ2-2	once	TRBV27	TRBD1	16	TGTGCCAGCAGTTTGCCGAGGGGGCGAAACACCGGGGAGCTGTTTTTT	CASSLPRGRNTGELFF
TRBJ1-2	-	TRBV5-1	-	13	TGCGCCAGCAGCTTGGAAGGGGAGGGTGGCTACACCTTC	CASSLEGEGGYTF
TRBJ1-2	-	TRBV6-1	-	13	TGTGCCAGCTCACAGGGAGCTAACTATGGCTACACCTTC	CASSQGANYGYTF
TRBJ2-3	-	TRBV19	-	16	TGTGCCAGTAAAACGCGCAACCTCGCTAGCACAGATACGCAGTATTTT	CASKTRNLASTDTQYF
TRBJ1-5	-	TRBV5-8	-	15	TGTGCCAGCAGACGGACGGGAGTTAGCAATCAGCCCCAGCATTTT	CASRRTGVSNQPQHF
TRBJ2-1	-	TRBV7-2	-	13	TGTGCCAGCAGCTTCGGCTCGAAATCCCGGCAGTTCTTC	CASSFGSKSRQFF
TRBJ2-1	-	TRBV27	TRBD2	16	TGTGCCAGCAGTCCTACGAGCGGGGGGACTATAATGTCGCAGTTCTTC	CASSPTSGGTIMSQFF
TRBJ2-1	-	TRBV19	TRBD2	15	TGTGCCAGCAGTATCGGGGGGTTTATCTACAATGAGCAGTTCTTC	CASSIGGFIYNEQFF
TRBJ1-5	-	TRBV6-1	-	15	TGTGCCAGCAGTGGACGGGACGGACTCAATCAGCCCCAGCATTTT	CASSGRDGLNQPQHF
TRBJ1-6	few	TRBV30	-	15	TGTGCCTGGAGTTTAGGTGGGGGTGGGAATTCACCCCTCCACTTT	CAWSLGGGGNSPLHF
TRBJ2-5	-	TRBV7-3	-	12	TGTGCCAGCAGTTCCTTAGGAGAGACCCAGTACTTC	CASSSLGETQYF
TRBJ1-2	-	TRBV18	-	15	TGTGCCAGCTCACCCATCGAAACAGGACTCTATGGCTACACCTTC	CASSPIETGLYGYTF
TRBJ1-4	once	TRBV23-1	TRBD1	16	TGCGCCAGCAGTCGCACGACAGGGTTTTTGGGCGAAAAACTGTTTTTT	CASSRTTGFLGEKLFF
TRBJ1-6	-	TRBV6-4	TRBD1	19	TGTGCCAGCAGTGACGGAGGGGGCCGGGACAGGTTGTATTGTTCACCCCTCCACTTT	CASSDGGGRDRLYCSPLHF
TRBJ1-4	-	TRBV5-8	TRBD1	17	TGTGCCAGCAGCCTGACCGGGACAGGGGGGACTAATGAAAAACTGTTTTTT	CASSLTGTGGTNEKLFF
TRBJ2-5	-	TRBV5-1	-	12	TGCGCCAGCAGCCTACCGGGAGAGACCCAGTACTTC	CASSLPGETQYF
TRBJ1-2	-	TRBV7-2	TRBD1	15	TGTGCCAGCAGCCTTCCAGGGGGGATTAACTATGGCTACACCTTC	CASSLPGGINYGYTF